This record concerns one TCR beta chain sequence. In the original processing: Counts of nucleated cells, estimated from reference gene primer amplification, were obtained. Clones were read by immunoSEQ multiplex PCR, and TCRdb kept only the in-frame ones, dropping some. V and J calls and clone size are those listed in that table; D and trimming were worked out from the DNA. Of 150,000 to 200,000 clones listed, over 80% are singletons. This specimen belongs to a study of blood T cell repertoires in COVID-19. CDR1 is MNHNY and CDR2 is SVGAGI in the germline V gene (reference sequence). This CDR3 contains 14 residues. The ends were cut back, 6 bases at V and 5 bases at J, with 16 bases in the middle.

This receptor was taken from a woman aged 55-70 years with acute or convalescent COVID-19. The sequencing sample was made of peripheral blood. The chain combines TRBV6-6 with TRBJ1-1; D gene uncertain. CDR3 sequence: CASRTDKFGTEAFF. CDR3 coding DNA: TGTGCCAGCAGGACCGACAAATTTGGGACTGAAGCTTTCTTT.